This T cell receptor beta chain was captured by sequencing in a study of CD8 T cells in ankylosing spondylitis. Study-level points and caveats: Typical of ankylosing spondylitis blood, it appeared, was a TCR beta motif of roughly eight highly homologous variants. Matched ankylosing spondylitis synovial fluid reportedly showed significant enrichment of disease-linked clones. Disease-linked clones, CD8+, were relatively rare in peripheral blood.

The V gene's germline CDR1 is SNHLY and CDR2 FYNNEI. The CDR3 spans 12 residues. The V end lost 3 bases, the J end lost 5 bases, and 8 bases lay between the germline ends. The authors made TCR beta libraries by quantitative 5'-RACE with molecular barcodes. From the 5' RACE reads, TCRdb called clonotypes with MiXCR, one entry per CDR3 protein. The sample holds approximately 140,000 distinct CDR3 sequences, approximately 17% seen once. Comment on this clonotype: What it binds is unknown.

The sample was blood, either unsorted or a sorted T cell fraction (not recorded which). The TCR originated in a male donor with ankylosing spondylitis. The V gene is TRBV2, the J gene TRBJ2-7; tentatively, D is TRBD1 (5 bases). The chain's CDR3 is CASSDRANEQYF. The CDR3 nucleotides read TGTGCCAGCAGTGACAGGGCCAACGAGCAGTACTTC.